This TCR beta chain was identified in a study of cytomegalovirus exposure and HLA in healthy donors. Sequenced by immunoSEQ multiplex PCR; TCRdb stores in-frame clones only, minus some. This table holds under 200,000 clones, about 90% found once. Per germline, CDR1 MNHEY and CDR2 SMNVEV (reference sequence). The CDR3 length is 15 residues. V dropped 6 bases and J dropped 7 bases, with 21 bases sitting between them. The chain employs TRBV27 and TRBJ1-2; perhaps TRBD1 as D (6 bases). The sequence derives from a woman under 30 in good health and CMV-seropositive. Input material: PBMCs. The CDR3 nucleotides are TGTGCCAGCAGCTCAACCCGGGCCGGGACAACTGGCTACACCTTC. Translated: CASSSTRAGTTGYTF.